This T cell receptor (beta chain) was found in a study of cytomegalovirus exposure and HLA in healthy donors (dated by TCRdb to 2016 to 2017). Background for the entire study: In an earlier analysis of 587 of the donors, 276 Gb of sequence data and roughly 100 million unique TCR beta sequences from 150 million to 200 million T cells were reported. A later analysis re-analyzed previously published TCR beta repertoires from about 600 donors and added high-resolution HLA genotyping to study TCR occurrence patterns. An earlier analysis of 587 of the donors applied high-throughput TCR beta sequencing to assess whether each TCR beta V gene segment acted as functional or pseudogenic. Besides the first cohort of under 700 subjects, a separate validation cohort made up of about 120 different subjects was used. To predict cytomegalovirus infection status, the study combined high-throughput TCR immunosequencing, statistical association of individual TCRs with disease status, and machine learning. The study was designed to test whether signatures of past pathogen exposure could be identified by cataloging public T cell receptors. Five DR-DQ haplotypes were handled as single units for association and clustering because linkage in the cohort was strong. Alongside the repertoire data, information on donor age, sex, ethnicity and CMV serostatus was compiled. Approximately 310 gigabases of sequencing data and around 88 million unique TCR sequences made up an early release that covered several hundred HLA-typed donors. Typing coverage varied by locus: about 629-630 donors for A, B, C, DRB1 and DQB1; under 550 for DQA1; 600 to 610 for DPA1; roughly 470 for DPB1. Using immunosequencing, the study profiled T cell repertoires from approximately 700 subjects and related those repertoires to cytomegalovirus serostatus. Of the 300 to 500 genotyped donors, more than 75% were placed in the genetic ancestry cluster associated with self-reported Caucasian donors. Across 398 genotyped donors of the cohort, an average of roughly 250,000 unique TCR beta nucleotide sequences per donor were sequenced, and roughly a sixth of those sequences were non-productive. Genome-wide SNP genotypes for about 65% of the 666 donors were used in a later genetic analysis, which treated that subset as a discovery cohort. HLA typing covered class I and class II loci at four-digit resolution. Every repertoire in the discovery cohort had been generated on one and the same sequencing platform. The later analysis used no new phenotypic data to find candidate immune exposures, relying instead on TCR beta sequences and their occurrence across donors. What the authors observed across the whole study: Immune exposure information for the cohort was limited to CMV serostatus. In a later analysis, TCR association rates were found to vary across HLA loci, with the most associated TCRs seen for DRB1 alleles and the fewest for HLA-C alleles. A few of the identified cytomegalovirus-associated TCR beta chains were confirmed in vitro to be specific for cytomegalovirus antigens. The authors suggested that the approach could potentially be extended to other disease states and immunological phenotypes. A later genetic analysis associated a missense DCLRE1C variant with V-gene and J-gene trimming of TCR beta chains, and an independent cohort replicated the association. A further reported finding was that TCR beta sequences accurately predicted the HLA-A and HLA-B alleles for most subjects in the first cohort. In an earlier analysis of over 550 of the donors, most TCR beta V segments were observed in productive rearrangements about 87% or about 30% of the time, broadly matching IMGT annotations. A later genetic analysis reported fewer N-insertions in productive TCRs among donors in an Asian-associated ancestry cluster than the roughly 670-donor mean. The classifier was reported to diagnose cytomegalovirus status with high specificity and sensitivity in both the original cohort and the validation cohort. Linkage disequilibrium might explain the correlated functional status among segregating V segments, but an unknown experimental factor could not be ruled out. In a later analysis, around 15,000 TCR beta sequences were associated with specific HLA alleles at a false discovery rate of 0.05. The cohort was sequenced for TCR beta chains only, and without alpha or paired-chain data the features that could be detected were limited. HLA typing was unavailable for some donors at each locus, so association tests used only the typed subset. Most CMV-associated TCR beta chains appeared to be HLA-restricted in a later analysis, and the HLA associations seemed to be driven largely by CMV exposure. Because counts were too low, around 17 rarely observed V segments, including chromosome 9 orphons, were left out of the earlier analysis of 587 of the donors. Presence/absence analyses assumed roughly uniform sequencing depth across donors, an assumption that may not hold. A cluster of highly shared sequence variants was judged likely to be a technical artifact of the sequencing pipeline. A total of 150 to 200 TCR beta chains were listed by the study as associated with cytomegalovirus. Some IMGT-functional V segments, including TRBV6-2 and TRBV6-3, could not be distinguished by the 87-base-pair reads and were therefore excluded. Strong co-occurrence of HLA alleles, especially DR and DQ, made assigning TCR associations to individual alleles difficult. In a later analysis, HLA-associated TCR beta chains were found to be more clonally expanded and to have lower generation probabilities than equally common non-associated chains. Across donors, most TCR sequences were observed very rarely, whereas some public TCRs were present in many individuals. According to a later analysis, parvovirus B19, influenza, CMV and Epstein-Barr virus appeared linked to several top co-occurrence clusters.

The V end loses 8 bases and the J end loses 0 bases, and a stretch of 18 bases separates them. Reading from cysteine to phenylalanine, the CDR3 counts 16 amino acids. This entry keeps only the CDR3 DNA: 48 bases, framed from base 1. For CDR1 and CDR2, the germline V gene (reference sequence) lists SEHNR and FQNEAQ. Receptor amplification or capture employed the immunoSEQ multiplex PCR assay. A mixture of 60 forward primers for TCR Vbeta segments and 13 reverse primers for TCR Jbeta segments was used in the multiplex PCR. Amplification of the CDR3 region of rearranged TCR beta genes was performed with a multiplex PCR assay on genomic DNA. On the Illumina HiSeq System, the amplified TCR beta libraries were sequenced as 87-base-pair reads. The authors' pipeline ran thus. A later analysis tallied around 87 million unique TCR beta chains across the 666 repertoires, and approximately 12 million of those chains were shared by two or more donors. To remove PCR and sequencing errors, raw reads were error-corrected and collapsed into unique sequences using a nearest-neighbor algorithm that merged closely related sequences. Alignment of CDR3 sequences to IMGT reference sequences was used to assign V, D and J gene segments. Each retained sequence needed at least a six-nucleotide match to both a V gene segment and a J gene segment. A rearrangement counted as productive if the CDR3 had no stop codons and remained in frame with V and J, and every other rearrangement counted as non-productive. CDR3 was defined by IMGT convention, running from the second conserved V-encoded cysteine to the conserved J-encoded phenylalanine. The earlier analysis of 500 to 650 of the donors excluded any sequence lacking an unambiguous match to a single V gene segment. An earlier analysis of a few hundred of the donors classified V segments as functional when productive rearrangements were above 56.7% and as segregating when the standard deviation between donors was above 5%. A statistical classification framework was built to diagnose cytomegalovirus status from the catalog of TCR beta chain sequences. V and J gene assignment, in a later analysis, came from comparing TCR nucleotide sequences with IMGT/GENE-DB human TR gene sequences. The TCRdist pipeline was used in a later analysis to assign CDR3 sequences and most-parsimonious VDJ recombination scenarios. A later analysis defined each TCR beta chain by its CDR3 amino acid sequence plus V-gene family, and excluded reads lacking a unique V-gene family. As a way to deal with suspected cross-contamination and a sequencing artifact, a later analysis dropped more than 500 nucleotide sequences that were highly shared and had low generation probability. In a later analysis, a clonal expansion index for each public chain was calculated from normalized within-repertoire ranks of inferred template counts. A later analysis computed generation probabilities with a VDJ recombination model fitted to out-of-frame rearrangements, and checked the results against IGoR. In a later analysis, hypergeometric tests were used to score TCR-TCR, TCR-HLA and TCR-CMV co-occurrence, with a repertoire-size bias correction applied to TCR pairs. To estimate false discovery rates, a later analysis permuted the HLA or CMV assignments 20 times. In a later analysis, co-occurring TCRs were grouped using DBSCAN, with TCRdist sequence similarity added in when clustering inside HLA-allele-positive subsets. For co-occurrence clustering, repertoires with fewer than 30,000 or more than 120,000 public chains were excluded, along with five or six repertoires with anomalous nucleotide sharing. TCRdb took over this immuneACCESS table, retaining in-frame rearrangements with V and J assigned. Such tables are incomplete; in checked studies, under half of the missing clones stem from an unresolved V gene, and the remainder is unexplained. V, J and clone size are taken as reported in that table, and D and trimming were inferred from the DNA itself. Here the sample has about 140,000 clones; about 80% occur a single time. Together, the top ten hold approximately 1.5% of the sample.

In total, roughly 670 healthy bone marrow donors made up the cohort. At the time of sampling, every cohort member was nominally healthy, though immune exposures that went unrecorded were likely present. The donor tested CMV seropositive, placing the donor among the 290 or so seropositive members of the cohort. Every donor gave a peripheral blood sample, and the peripheral blood mononuclear cells from that sample were used for TCR beta sequencing. Genomic DNA was extracted from the blood cell samples with the Qiagen DNeasy Blood Extraction Kit. Of note for this clone: The antigen it recognizes is unknown. Base qualities are missing; no much larger clone stands one base away.

The source is a man younger than 40 in good health and CMV-seropositive. Sequencing used PBMCs. The V and J genes are TRBV7-9 and TRBJ2-3; TRBD1 is a weak D gene call, 5 bases matching. The DNA is as follows: TGTGCCAGCTTCCCCCCCAGGGTAACTAGCACAGATACGCAGTATTTT. Translated, it gives CASFPPRVTSTDTQYF.